This TCR beta chain was identified in a study of T cells in Graves' hyperthyroidism and ophthalmopathy. Study background: Once the initial diagnosis was made, peripheral blood was obtained before any treatment. Notes on the study in general: Blood also showed most of the thyroid clonotypes that were expanded above 0.001.

The CDR3 consists of 16 residues. Trimming removed 3 bases at V and 3 bases at J, with 15 bases between. This clonotype has a count of ten or more. Its target is unknown. RNA transcripts gave rise to amplified TCR beta CDR3 regions. An initial round of RT-PCR targeting the TCR CDR3 relied on the HTBI primer set. From the multiplex PCR reads, TCRdb called clonotypes with MiXCR, one entry per CDR3 protein. This table has roughly 290,000 distinct CDR3 sequences, approximately 17% appearing once. The chain carries TRBV12-3 or TRBV12-4 and TRBJ1-3; a possible D gene is TRBD1 (5 bases). The TCR originated in a woman aged 60 to 75 with Graves' ophthalmopathy. Source material: blood. The CDR3 bases are TGTGCCAGCAGTTTTTCCCCCACGGGGGGTGGAAACACCATATATTTT. It codes for CASSFSPTGGGNTIYF.